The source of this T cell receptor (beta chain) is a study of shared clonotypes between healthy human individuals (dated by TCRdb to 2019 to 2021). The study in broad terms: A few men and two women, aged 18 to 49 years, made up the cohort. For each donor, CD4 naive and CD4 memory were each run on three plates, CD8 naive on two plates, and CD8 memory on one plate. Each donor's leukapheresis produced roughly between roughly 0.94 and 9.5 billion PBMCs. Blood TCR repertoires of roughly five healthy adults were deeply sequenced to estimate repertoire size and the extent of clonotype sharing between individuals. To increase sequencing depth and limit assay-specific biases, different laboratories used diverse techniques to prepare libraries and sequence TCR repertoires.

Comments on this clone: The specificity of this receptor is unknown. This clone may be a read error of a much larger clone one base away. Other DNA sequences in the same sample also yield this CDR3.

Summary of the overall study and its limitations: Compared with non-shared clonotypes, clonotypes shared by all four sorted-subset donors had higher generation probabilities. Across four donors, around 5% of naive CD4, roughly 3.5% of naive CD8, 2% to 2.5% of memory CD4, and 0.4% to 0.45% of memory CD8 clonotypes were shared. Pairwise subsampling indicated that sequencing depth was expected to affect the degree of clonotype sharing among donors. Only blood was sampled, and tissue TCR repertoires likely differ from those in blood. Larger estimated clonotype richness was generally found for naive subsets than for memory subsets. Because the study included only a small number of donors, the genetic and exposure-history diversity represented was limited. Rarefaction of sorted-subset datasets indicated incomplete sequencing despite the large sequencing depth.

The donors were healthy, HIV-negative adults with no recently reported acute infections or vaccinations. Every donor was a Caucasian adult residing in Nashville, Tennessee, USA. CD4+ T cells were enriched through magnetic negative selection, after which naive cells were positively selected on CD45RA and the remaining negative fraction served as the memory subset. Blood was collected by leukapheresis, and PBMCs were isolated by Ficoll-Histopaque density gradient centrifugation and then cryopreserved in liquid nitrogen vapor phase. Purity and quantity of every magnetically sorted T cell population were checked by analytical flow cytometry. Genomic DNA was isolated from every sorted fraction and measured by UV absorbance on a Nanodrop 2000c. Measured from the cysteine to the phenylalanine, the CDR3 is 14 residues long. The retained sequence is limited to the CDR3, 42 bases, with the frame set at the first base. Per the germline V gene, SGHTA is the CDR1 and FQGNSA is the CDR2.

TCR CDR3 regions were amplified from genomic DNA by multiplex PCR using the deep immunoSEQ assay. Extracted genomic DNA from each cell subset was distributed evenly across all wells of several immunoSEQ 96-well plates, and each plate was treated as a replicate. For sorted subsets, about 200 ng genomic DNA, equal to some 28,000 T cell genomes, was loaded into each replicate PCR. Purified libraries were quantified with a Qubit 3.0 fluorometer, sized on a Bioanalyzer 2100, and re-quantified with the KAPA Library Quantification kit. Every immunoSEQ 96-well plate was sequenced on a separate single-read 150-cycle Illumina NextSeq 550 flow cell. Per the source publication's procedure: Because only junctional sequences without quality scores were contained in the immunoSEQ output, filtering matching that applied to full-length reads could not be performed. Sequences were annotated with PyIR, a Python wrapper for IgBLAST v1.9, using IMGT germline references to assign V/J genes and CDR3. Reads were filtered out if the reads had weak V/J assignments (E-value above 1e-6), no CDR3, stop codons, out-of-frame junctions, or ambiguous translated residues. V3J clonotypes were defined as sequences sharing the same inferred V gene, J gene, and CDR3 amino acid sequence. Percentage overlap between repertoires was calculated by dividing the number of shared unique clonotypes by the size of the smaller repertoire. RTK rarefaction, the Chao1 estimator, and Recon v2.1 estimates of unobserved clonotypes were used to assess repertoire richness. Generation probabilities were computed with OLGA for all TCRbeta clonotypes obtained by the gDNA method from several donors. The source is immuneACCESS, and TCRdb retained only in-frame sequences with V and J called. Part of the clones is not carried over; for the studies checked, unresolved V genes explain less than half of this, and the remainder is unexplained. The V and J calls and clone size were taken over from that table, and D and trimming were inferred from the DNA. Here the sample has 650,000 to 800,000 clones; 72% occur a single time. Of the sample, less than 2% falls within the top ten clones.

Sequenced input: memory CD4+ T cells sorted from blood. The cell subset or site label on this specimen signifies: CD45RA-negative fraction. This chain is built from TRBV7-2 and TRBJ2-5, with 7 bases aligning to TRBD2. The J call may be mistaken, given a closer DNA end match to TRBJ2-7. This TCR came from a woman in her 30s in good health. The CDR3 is CASSLQRDSYEQYF. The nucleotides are TGTGCCAGCAGCTTACAGCGGGACTCCTACGAGCAGTACTTC.